This TCR beta chain was found in a study of CD8+CD57+ T cells in acquired aplastic anemia. The wider study: Recorded DNA amounts for sorted CD4+ and CD8+ cells had an average of around 3.4 ug. Study findings and constraints: Controls and patients did not differ significantly in CD8+ Simpson's diversity.

On this clonotype itself: Its specificity is not known. No conserved phenylalanine or tryptophan is present at the end of the CDR3, so a read error is the likely explanation. The DNA is left out, because the CDR3 cannot be placed on it with certainty; the CDR3 is given as TCRdb lists it.

CDR1 and CDR2 (germline): SNHLY, FYNNEI. Including both end residues, the CDR3 is 16 amino acids long. Genomic DNA provided the template from which TCR beta VDJ and CDR3 profiles were obtained. From the reads, TCRdb called clonotypes with MiXCR, one entry per CDR3 protein. In the table there are roughly 250,000 distinct CDR3 sequences, approximately 80% of which are singletons. Individuals selected for sequencing had exhibited CD8+CD57+ cell expansion on flow cytometry. Each of the patients presented with severe acquired aplastic anemia. All patients were therapy-naive when blood was sampled. The sequence derives from a human donor with aplastic anemia. The source material was sorted CD4+, CD8+, or CD8+CD57+ T cells (not recorded which) from PBMCs. V is TRBV2 and J is TRBJ1-2; the DNA was not compared with TRBD1, the D call given in the table. The CDR3 is CASSDGGMHEQFFDPG.